A single sample gave rise to the 12 T cell receptor beta chains below, sequenced in a study of blood T cell repertoires in COVID-19 (dated by TCRdb to 2018 to 2020). Libraries were constructed by the immunoSEQ multiplex PCR assay. TCRdb mirrors the immuneACCESS table, restricted to in-frame sequences. Some clones are absent from its copies; in checked studies, under half trace to an unresolved V gene, and the reason for the others is unknown. The sample table shows around 200,000 clones, and about 86% are seen once. Under 3% of the sample rests with the top ten. Sequencing input: peripheral blood. These receptors all stem from a human donor with acute or convalescent COVID-19. The donor label of this sample is uncertain.

This clone came up a few times. The CDR3 here is CASSTQSYEQYF. DNA of the CDR3: TGTGCCAGCAGTACCCAGTCCTACGAGCAGTACTTC. The V call is TRBV28, the J call TRBJ2-7; D not resolved. V was cut by 5 bases and J by 1 base, with 6 bases left in between. Per the germline V gene, CDR1 is MDHEN and CDR2 is SYDVKM. The length of the CDR3 is 12 residues.

V and J are TRBV28 and TRBJ2-7; a possible D gene is TRBD2 (6 bases). Trimming took 8 bases from V and 0 from J, leaving 14 bases between them. The CDR3 is 14 amino acids. Germline lookup yields CDR1 MDHEN and CDR2 SYDVKM. Here the CDR3 reads CASLSRGSSYEQYF. CDR3 in DNA: TGTGCCAGCCTCTCGCGGGGTAGCTCCTACGAGCAGTACTTC.

The chain links TRBV5-1 to TRBJ1-1; no clear D. Between the trimmed V and J ends, which lost 4 bases and 5 bases, there was a span of 18 bases. CDR3 length equals 15 residues. The germline V gene encodes CDR1 SGHRS and CDR2 YFSETQ. The CDR3 is CASSPQGPGGTEAFF. For the CDR3, the DNA is TGCGCCAGCAGCCCACAAGGACCGGGAGGGACTGAAGCTTTCTTT.

This chain joins TRBV21-1 and TRBJ1-1; the table gives TRBD1 as D, unverified against the DNA. TRBV21-1 is assigned pseudogene status. CDR3 size: 17 residues. Here the CDR3 DNA reads TGTGCCAGCAGCAAAGTAAGAGCTAGGACAGGGGACACTGAAGCTTTCTTT. Protein: CASSKVRARTGDTEAFF.

The V and J genes are TRBV18 and TRBJ2-4; 9 nucleotides align to TRBD1. The length of the CDR3 is 15 residues. Germline CDR1 is KGHSH and CDR2 is LQKENI. J gave up 3 bases and V 3 bases, and 3 bases lay outside the gene matches. The CDR3 DNA follows: TGTGCCAGCTCACCCAAGACAGGGGGCAAAAACATTCAGTACTTC. This translates into CASSPKTGGKNIQYF.

This clone was seen a handful of times. The genes are TRBV5-1 and TRBJ2-7, with D perhaps matching TRBD2 (5 bases). The CDR3 contains 15 residues. Deletions cut 0 bases from V and 0 bases from J, with 10 bases between. CDR1 is SGHRS and CDR2 is YFSETQ in the germline V gene. The CDR3 DNA follows: TGCGCCAGCAGCTTGGAACCTGGGAGCTCCTACGAGCAGTACTTC. This sequence encodes CASSLEPGSSYEQYF. Filled out from reference TRBV5-1 and TRBJ2-7, the complete variable domain reads KAGVTQTPRYLIKTRGQQVTLSCSPISGHRSVSWYQQTPGQGLQFLFEYFSETQRNKGNFPGRFSGRQFSNSRSEMNVSTLELGDSALYLCASSLEPGSSYEQYFGPGTRLTVT.

This rearrangement joins TRBV9 to TRBJ1-4; TRBD1 is a possible D gene (5 bases). CDR1 SGDLS and CDR2 YYNGEE come from the germline V gene. The CDR3 sequence is 15 residues long. The V gene lost 4 bases and the J gene lost 6 bases, with 16 bases spanning the gap. CDR3 DNA sequence: TGTGCCAGCAGCTCCCTAACAGGAGGGGATGAAAAACTGTTTTTT. This gives the protein CASSSLTGGDEKLFF. Based on the CDR3 plus reference TRBV9 and TRBJ1-4, the full variable domain is DSGVTQTPKHLITATGQRVTLRCSPRSGDLSVYWYQQSLDQGLQFLIQYYNGEERAKGNILERFSAQQFPDLHSELNLSSLELGDSALYFCASSSLTGGDEKLFFGSGTQLSVL.

V and J are TRBV7-9 and TRBJ2-3, with D possibly TRBD2 on 6 matching bases. The length of the CDR3 is 16 residues. Germline lookup yields CDR1 SEHNR and CDR2 FQNEAQ (reference sequence). Trimming pared 4 bases from V and 3 bases from J, leaving 17 bases between. The CDR3 here is CASSYAGPTGTDTQYF. CDR3 DNA: TGTGCCAGCAGCTACGCGGGACCGACGGGGACAGATACGCAGTATTTT.

This chain joins TRBV5-8 and TRBJ2-7, with 10 bases fitting TRBD1. V was pared by 4 bases and J by 3 bases, with 4 bases of the junction left unmatched. Germline CDR1 and CDR2: SGHTS and YDEGEE. The CDR3 has 14 residues. This CDR3 reads CASSRDRGGYEQYF. The CDR3 bases are TGTGCCAGCAGCCGGGACAGGGGAGGCTACGAGCAGTACTTC.

This clone was picked up many times. This chain joins TRBV5-6 and TRBJ2-7; D may be TRBD1 (5 bases). The length of the CDR3 is 14 residues. Trimming pared 0 bases from V and 3 bases from J, leaving 10 bases between. The germline gives CDR1 SGHDT, CDR2 YYEEEE. CDR3: CASSLDVGDYEQYF. CDR3 sequence (DNA): TGTGCCAGCAGCTTGGATGTAGGGGACTACGAGCAGTACTTC.

V gene TRBV27 combines with J gene TRBJ1-4; a possible D gene is TRBD1 (6 bases). This CDR3 region has 16 residues. Germline V gene lookup returns CDR1 MNHEY and CDR2 SMNVEV (reference sequence). V shed 5 bases and J shed 2 bases, with 15 bases lying between them. CDR3 nucleotide sequence: TGTGCCAGCAGTCCCATCCCGGGACACACTAATGAAAAACTGTTTTTT. Its translation is CASSPIPGHTNEKLFF.

V usage is TRBV2 and J usage is TRBJ2-7; a possible D gene is TRBD2 (5 bases). The CDR3 is 13 residues long. V gave up 7 bases and J gave up 0 bases, with 10 bases separating them. In germline, CDR1 is SNHLY, CDR2 FYNNEI. CDR3 sequence reads: CASTRSGSYEQYF. The CDR3 nucleotides read TGTGCCAGCACCCGGAGCGGCTCCTACGAGCAGTACTTC.